Here is one TCR beta chain with its context. Its antigen is not known. This entry comes from a study of T cell responses to AZD1222 COVID-19 vaccine. Study-wide results and limits: The donor cohort was predominantly white British with a female majority, and clonal diversity may have been underestimated. With two AZD1222 doses given, Spike-specific TCR breadth and depth both rose. Distributed over spike, vaccine-associated CD4 TCRs predominated at 160-218 and 743-854.

The method was immunoSEQ multiplex PCR; TCRdb's version includes in-frame clones alone and lacks a portion of them. This sample carries around 200,000 clones, approximately 94% of them seen once, and the ten largest clones take under 2%. The CDR3 is 12 residues long. Between the trimmed V and J ends, which lost 10 bases and 3 bases, there was a span of 12 bases. CDR1 and CDR2 (germline): LNHDA, SQIVND (reference sequence). This receptor was taken from an adult who received the AZD1222 COVID-19 vaccine. This chain joins TRBV19 and TRBJ1-2; unclear D gene. The input for sequencing was peripheral blood, taken 28 days after the second AZD1222 dose. CDR3 DNA sequence: TGTGCCACCCTAGGACGGGACTATGGCTACACCTTC. Its protein is CATLGRDYGYTF.